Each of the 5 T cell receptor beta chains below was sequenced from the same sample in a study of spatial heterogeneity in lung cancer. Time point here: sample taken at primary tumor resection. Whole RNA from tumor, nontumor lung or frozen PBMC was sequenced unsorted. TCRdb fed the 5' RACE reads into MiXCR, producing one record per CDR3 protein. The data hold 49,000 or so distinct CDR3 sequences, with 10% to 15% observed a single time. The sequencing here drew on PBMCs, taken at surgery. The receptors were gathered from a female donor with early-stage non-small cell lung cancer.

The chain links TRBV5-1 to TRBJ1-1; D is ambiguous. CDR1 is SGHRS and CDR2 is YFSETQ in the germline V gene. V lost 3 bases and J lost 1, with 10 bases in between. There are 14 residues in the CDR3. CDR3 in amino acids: CASSSNSGNTEAFF. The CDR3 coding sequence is TGCGCCAGCAGCTCAAACTCCGGGAACACTGAAGCTTTCTTT. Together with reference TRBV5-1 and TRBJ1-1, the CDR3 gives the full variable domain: KAGVTQTPRYLIKTRGQQVTLSCSPISGHRSVSWYQQTPGQGLQFLFEYFSETQRNKGNFPGRFSGRQFSNSRSEMNVSTLELGDSALYLCASSSNSGNTEAFFGQGTRLTVV.

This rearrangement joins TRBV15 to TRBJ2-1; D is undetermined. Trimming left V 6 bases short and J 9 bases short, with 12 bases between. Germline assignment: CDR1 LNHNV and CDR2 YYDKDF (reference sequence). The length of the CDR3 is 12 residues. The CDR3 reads CATRLPGGEQFF. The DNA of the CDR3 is TGTGCCACCAGATTGCCTGGTGGTGAGCAGTTCTTC.

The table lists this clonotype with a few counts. The CDR3 DNA sequence: TGTGCCAGCAGCTCAAAACAGGGTTCCACTAATGAAAAACTGTTTTTT. Its protein is CASSSKQGSTNEKLFF. This chain uses TRBV7-9 with TRBJ1-4, with D possibly being TRBD1 (6 bases). Trimming took off 4 bases at V and 2 bases at J, with 14 bases between the two ends. The germline CDR1 and CDR2 sequences are SEHNR and FQNEAQ (reference sequence). The CDR3 consists of 16 residues.

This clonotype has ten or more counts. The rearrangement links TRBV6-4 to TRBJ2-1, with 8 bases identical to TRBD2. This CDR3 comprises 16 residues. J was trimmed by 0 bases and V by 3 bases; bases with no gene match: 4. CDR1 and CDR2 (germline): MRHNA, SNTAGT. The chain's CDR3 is CASSDSSGGSYNEQFF. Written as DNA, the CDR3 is TGTGCCAGCAGTGATTCGAGCGGGGGCTCCTACAATGAGCAGTTCTTC.

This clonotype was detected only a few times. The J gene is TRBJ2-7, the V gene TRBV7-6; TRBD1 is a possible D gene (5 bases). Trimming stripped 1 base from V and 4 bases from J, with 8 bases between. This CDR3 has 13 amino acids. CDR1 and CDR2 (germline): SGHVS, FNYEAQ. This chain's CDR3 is CASSLEAGYEQYF. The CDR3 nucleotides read TGTGCCAGCAGCTTAGAGGCAGGGTACGAGCAGTACTTC.